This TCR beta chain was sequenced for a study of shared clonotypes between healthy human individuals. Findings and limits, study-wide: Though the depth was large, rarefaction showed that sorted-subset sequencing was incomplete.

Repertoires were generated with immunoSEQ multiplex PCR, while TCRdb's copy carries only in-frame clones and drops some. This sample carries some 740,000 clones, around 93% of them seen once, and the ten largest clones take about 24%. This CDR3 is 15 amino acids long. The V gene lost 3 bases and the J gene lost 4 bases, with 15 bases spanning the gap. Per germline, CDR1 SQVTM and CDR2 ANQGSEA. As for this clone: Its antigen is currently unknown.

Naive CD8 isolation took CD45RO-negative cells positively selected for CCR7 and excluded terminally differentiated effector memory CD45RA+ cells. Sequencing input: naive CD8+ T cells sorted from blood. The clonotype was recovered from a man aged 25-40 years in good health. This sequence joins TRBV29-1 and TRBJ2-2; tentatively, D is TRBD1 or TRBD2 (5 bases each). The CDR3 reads CSVETTGTATGELFF. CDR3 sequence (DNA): TGCAGCGTTGAGACGACCGGGACGGCCACCGGGGAGCTGTTTTTT.